These T cell receptor beta chains were read from a single sample in a study of blood T cells in healthy people across ages. Each CDR3 protein is one row after TCRdb ran MiXCR on the 5' RACE reads. This sample has around 500,000 distinct CDR3 sequences, with roughly a quarter found just once. Another study also made use of these data, one on T cells of mothers and their children.

Material for sequencing was blood. Receptor source: a boy younger than 10 in good health. The CDR3 runs from the conserved cysteine through the conserved F or W. Fields, in order: V gene, clone size, J gene, D gene, CDR3 length, CDR3 protein, CDR3 DNA. D genes are given only for firm matches. Size tells how often a clone was seen (once, few, many) or the class of an expanded clone, and some rows leave it out.

V gene: TRBV5-1
clone size: few
J gene: TRBJ1-1
D gene: NA
CDR3 length: 17
CDR3 protein: CASSLGPSKGLNTEAFF
CDR3 DNA: TGCGCCAGCAGCTTGGGCCCCTCGAAAGGGTTAAACACTGAAGCTTTCTTT

V gene: TRBV12-3/TRBV12-4
clone size: NA
J gene: TRBJ2-1
D gene: NA
CDR3 length: 16
CDR3 protein: CASSLARGPPVDEQFF
CDR3 DNA: TGTGCCAGCAGTTTAGCGCGGGGGCCCCCGGTAGATGAGCAGTTCTTC

V gene: TRBV21-1
clone size: NA
J gene: TRBJ2-7
D gene: NA
CDR3 length: 21
CDR3 protein: CASTNLPPGTGVAWCSYEQYF
CDR3 DNA: TGTGCCAGCACTAATTTGCCCCCCGGGACAGGGGTGGCTTGGTGCTCCTACGAGCAGTACTTC

V gene: TRBV12-3/TRBV12-4
clone size: NA
J gene: TRBJ1-4
D gene: NA
CDR3 length: 14
CDR3 protein: CASSPGEGREKLFF
CDR3 DNA: TGTGCCAGCAGCCCTGGTGAGGGGCGGGAAAAACTGTTTTTT

V gene: TRBV12-3/TRBV12-4
clone size: few
J gene: TRBJ2-1
D gene: NA
CDR3 length: 17
CDR3 protein: CASSLGGGLVSYNEQFF
CDR3 DNA: TGTGCCAGCAGCCTAGGGGGCGGACTAGTCTCCTACAATGAGCAGTTCTTC

V gene: TRBV3-1
clone size: few
J gene: TRBJ2-1
D gene: TRBD2
CDR3 length: 17
CDR3 protein: CASSPALAGGIGNEQFF
CDR3 DNA: TGTGCCAGCAGCCCCGCACTAGCGGGGGGTATCGGCAATGAGCAGTTCTTC

V gene: TRBV24-1
clone size: NA
J gene: TRBJ2-5
D gene: NA
CDR3 length: 14
CDR3 protein: CATSARDNQETQYF
CDR3 DNA: TGTGCCACCAGTGCCCGGGACAACCAAGAGACCCAGTACTTC

V gene: TRBV14
clone size: once
J gene: TRBJ2-1
D gene: NA
CDR3 length: 11
CDR3 protein: CASRGAREQFF
CDR3 DNA: TGTGCCAGCAGGGGAGCGAGGGAGCAGTTCTTC

V gene: TRBV6-2/TRBV6-3
clone size: NA
J gene: TRBJ2-1
D gene: NA
CDR3 length: 14
CDR3 protein: CASSYRKARNEQFF
CDR3 DNA: TGTGCCAGCAGTTACAGGAAAGCGCGCAATGAGCAGTTCTTC

V gene: TRBV29-1
clone size: NA
J gene: TRBJ2-7
D gene: NA
CDR3 length: 14
CDR3 protein: CSVGGLLSSYEQYF
CDR3 DNA: TGCAGCGTTGGTGGACTCTTGAGCTCCTACGAGCAGTACTTC

V gene: TRBV2
clone size: NA
J gene: TRBJ2-3
D gene: TRBD2
CDR3 length: 18
CDR3 protein: CASMISGLAGEMADTQYF
CDR3 DNA: TGTGCCAGCATGATTTCGGGACTAGCGGGGGAAATGGCAGATACGCAGTATTTT

V gene: TRBV4-3
clone size: NA
J gene: TRBJ2-2
D gene: NA
CDR3 length: 16
CDR3 protein: CASSQSSLQGTGELFF
CDR3 DNA: TGCGCCAGCAGCCAATCCAGCCTTCAGGGCACCGGGGAGCTGTTTTTT

V gene: TRBV4-3
clone size: NA
J gene: TRBJ2-5
D gene: TRBD2
CDR3 length: 18
CDR3 protein: CASSQDRGSGRAGETQYF
CDR3 DNA: TGCGCCAGCAGCCAAGATAGGGGTAGCGGGAGGGCCGGCGAGACCCAGTACTTC

V gene: TRBV20-1
clone size: few
J gene: TRBJ2-7
D gene: NA
CDR3 length: 12
CDR3 protein: CSARDEGNEQYF
CDR3 DNA: TGCAGTGCTAGAGATGAAGGGAACGAGCAGTACTTC

V gene: TRBV5-5
clone size: few
J gene: TRBJ2-3
D gene: TRBD2
CDR3 length: 14
CDR3 protein: CASSPSGGSDTQYF
CDR3 DNA: TGTGCCAGCAGCCCTAGCGGGGGGTCAGATACGCAGTATTTT

V gene: TRBV7-9
clone size: NA
J gene: TRBJ2-1
D gene: TRBD2
CDR3 length: 16
CDR3 protein: CASSRGLAATYNEQFF
CDR3 DNA: TGTGCCAGCAGCCGCGGACTAGCGGCCACTTACAATGAGCAGTTCTTC

V gene: TRBV5-1
clone size: few
J gene: TRBJ1-6
D gene: TRBD1
CDR3 length: 14
CDR3 protein: CASSSGQPRSPLHF
CDR3 DNA: TGCGCCAGCAGCTCGGGACAGCCCCGTTCACCCCTCCACTTT

V gene: TRBV18
clone size: NA
J gene: TRBJ2-6
D gene: NA
CDR3 length: 13
CDR3 protein: CASSPSRANVLTF
CDR3 DNA: TGTGCCAGCTCACCATCGAGGGCCAACGTCCTGACTTTC

V gene: TRBV12-3/TRBV12-4
clone size: NA
J gene: TRBJ2-1
D gene: NA
CDR3 length: 12
CDR3 protein: CASRDQGNGQFF
CDR3 DNA: TGTGCCAGCAGAGACCAGGGGAATGGGCAGTTCTTC